The rows below give T cell receptor beta chains drawn from one sample of a study of Ad26.COV2.S vaccination and SARS-CoV-2 variants. Method: immunoSEQ multiplex PCR; TCRdb's copy keeps in-frame clones and lacks some. The repertoire has a few hundred thousand clones, over 75% of them found once; the top ten carry 1.9%. This specimen was peripheral blood, taken in a trial of Ad26.COV2.S vaccine versus placebo. These receptors were collected from a person between 18 and 59 years old who received the Ad26.COV2.S COVID-19 vaccine or a placebo. CDR3s include the opening cysteine and the closing phenylalanine or tryptophan. D genes are given only for firm matches. Rows give clone size only sometimes, using once, few, many, or a class for an expanded clone.

D gene: .; V gene: TRBV19; J gene: TRBJ2-2; clone size: .; CDR3 DNA: TGTGCCAGTACCTCCCGCTGGGGTTCCGGGGAGCTGTTTTTT; CDR3 protein: CASTSRWGSGELFF
D gene: TRBD2; V gene: TRBV3-1/TRBV3-2; J gene: TRBJ2-7; clone size: .; CDR3 DNA: TGTGCCAGCAGCCGGCAACTAGCGGGGGACTCCTACGAGCAGTACTTC; CDR3 protein: CASSRQLAGDSYEQYF
D gene: .; V gene: TRBV7-2; J gene: TRBJ2-7; clone size: .; CDR3 DNA: TGTGCCAGCAGCCTAATGGACGCCTCCTACGAGCAGTACTTC; CDR3 protein: CASSLMDASYEQYF
D gene: .; V gene: TRBV5-4; J gene: TRBJ2-3; clone size: .; CDR3 DNA: TGTGCCAGCAGCTTGGCGCGCACAGATACGCAGTATTTT; CDR3 protein: CASSLARTDTQYF
D gene: TRBD2; V gene: TRBV7-6; J gene: TRBJ2-2; clone size: .; CDR3 DNA: TGTGCCAGCAGCCCCTATTTGCGGGAGGTCCCGGTTTGGACCGGGGAGCTGTTTTTT; CDR3 protein: CASSPYLREVPVWTGELFF
D gene: .; V gene: TRBV30; J gene: TRBJ2-7; clone size: .; CDR3 DNA: TGTGCCTGGAGTGCCCTCGGAGAGCAGTACTTC; CDR3 protein: CAWSALGEQYF
D gene: .; V gene: TRBV5-1; J gene: TRBJ2-1; clone size: .; CDR3 DNA: TGCGCCAGCAGCTTCTCGGGGAATGAGCAGTTCTTC; CDR3 protein: CASSFSGNEQFF
D gene: TRBD1; V gene: TRBV27; J gene: TRBJ1-6; clone size: .; CDR3 DNA: TGTGCCAGCAGTTCCCAGGGACAGGGGGCCGATTCACCCCTCCACTTT; CDR3 protein: CASSSQGQGADSPLHF
D gene: .; V gene: TRBV30; J gene: TRBJ2-7; clone size: .; CDR3 DNA: TGTGCCTGGAGTGTAGAGAGGGGGTTGAGAGCCTACGAGCAGTACTTC; CDR3 protein: CAWSVERGLRAYEQYF
D gene: .; V gene: TRBV9; J gene: TRBJ1-2; clone size: .; CDR3 DNA: TGTGCCAGCAGCGTACGACCTAACTATGGCTACACCTTC; CDR3 protein: CASSVRPNYGYTF
D gene: .; V gene: TRBV12-3/TRBV12-4; J gene: TRBJ2-1; clone size: .; CDR3 DNA: TGTGCCAGCAGTTCCCCGACTGCCTGGGAGCAGTTCTTC; CDR3 protein: CASSSPTAWEQFF
D gene: .; V gene: TRBV2; J gene: TRBJ1-1; clone size: few; CDR3 DNA: TGTGCCAGCAGTGTCAGGGGCCCTGAAGCTTTCTTT; CDR3 protein: CASSVRGPEAFF
D gene: .; V gene: TRBV5-4; J gene: TRBJ2-1; clone size: .; CDR3 DNA: TGTGCCAGCAGCTCACGGGAGATGGGCTACAATGAGCAGTTCTTC; CDR3 protein: CASSSREMGYNEQFF
D gene: TRBD1; V gene: TRBV5-1; J gene: TRBJ1-4; clone size: .; CDR3 DNA: TGCGCCAGCAGTCTGACAGGGACAGGGAATGAAAAACTGTTTTTT; CDR3 protein: CASSLTGTGNEKLFF
D gene: TRBD2; V gene: TRBV10-3; J gene: TRBJ2-7; clone size: .; CDR3 DNA: TGTGCCATCAGGGGAAGGACTAGCAGCGACGAGCAGTACTTC; CDR3 protein: CAIRGRTSSDEQYF
D gene: TRBD2; V gene: TRBV14; J gene: TRBJ2-1; clone size: .; CDR3 DNA: TGTGCCAGCAGCCAACCCTTGCTAGCGGGGTACAGAAATGAGCAGTTCTTC; CDR3 protein: CASSQPLLAGYRNEQFF
D gene: .; V gene: TRBV7-2; J gene: TRBJ2-1; clone size: .; CDR3 DNA: TGTGCCAGCAGCTCCGTCAAGCAGTTCTTC; CDR3 protein: CASSSVKQFF